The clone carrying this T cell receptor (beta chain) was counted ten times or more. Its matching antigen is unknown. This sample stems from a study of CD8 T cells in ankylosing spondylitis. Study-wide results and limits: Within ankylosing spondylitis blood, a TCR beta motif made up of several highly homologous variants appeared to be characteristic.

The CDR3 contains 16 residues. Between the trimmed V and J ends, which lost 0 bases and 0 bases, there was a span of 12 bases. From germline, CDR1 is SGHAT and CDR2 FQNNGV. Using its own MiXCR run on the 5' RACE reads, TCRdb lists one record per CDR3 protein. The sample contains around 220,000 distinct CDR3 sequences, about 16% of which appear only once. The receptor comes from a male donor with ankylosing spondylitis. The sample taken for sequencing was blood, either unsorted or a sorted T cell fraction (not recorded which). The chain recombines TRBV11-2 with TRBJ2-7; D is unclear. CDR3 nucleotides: TGTGCCAGCAGCTTAGATCGATACGGAAACTCCTACGAGCAGTACTTC. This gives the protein CASSLDRYGNSYEQYF.